The 6 T cell receptor beta chains in this list originate from one sample, sequenced in a study of blood T cell repertoires in COVID-19. Method: immunoSEQ multiplex PCR; TCRdb's copy keeps in-frame clones and lacks some. The sample includes about 220,000 clones, approximately 78% of them seen just once. Sequencing was performed on peripheral blood. Source of these receptors: a woman in her seventies with COVID-19, enrolled during active disease.

The rearrangement links TRBV28 to TRBJ1-5; 8 positions match TRBD1. Germline lookup yields CDR1 MDHEN and CDR2 SYDVKM. J lost 9 bases, V lost 3 bases, and 10 bases had no gene match. The CDR3 consists of 15 residues. The DNA for the CDR3 is TGTGCCAGCAGTTTCACAGGGGGGGGATGGCCGCCCCAGCATTTT. It is translated as CASSFTGGGWPPQHF.

The V gene is TRBV5-4, the J gene TRBJ1-2, with D unclear. This CDR3 is built from 14 residues. The germline V gene encodes CDR1 SGHNT and CDR2 YYREEE (reference sequence). V dropped 4 bases and J dropped 8 bases, with 18 bases sitting between them. The CDR3, as DNA: TGTGCCAGCAGCACGTGGACTGGTTTAGAAGGCTACACCTTC. This encodes CASSTWTGLEGYTF.

As for this clone: The junction and the germline gene differ at one end; a read error may be behind it. Other DNA sequences within the sample encode an identical CDR3. V and J are TRBV5-1 and TRBJ2-7, with TRBD1 matching over 7 bases. The CDR3 has 13 amino acids. The germline gives CDR1 SGHRS, CDR2 YFSETQ. The CDR3 region is CASSATGFYEQYF. CDR3 sequence (DNA): TGTGCCAGCAGCGCGACAGGGTTCTACGAGCAGTACTTC.

This clone was seen a single time. The V and J genes are TRBV15 and TRBJ1-4, with TRBD1 matching 7 bases. The CDR3 extends over 16 amino acids. CDR1 LNHNV and CDR2 YYDKDF come from the germline V gene (reference sequence). The V segment lost 1 base and the J segment 4 bases; nucleotides outside the gene matches: 6. DNA of the CDR3: TGTGCCACCAGCAGAGTCCCGGGACAGCTTAATGAAAAACTGTTTTTT. This codes for CATSRVPGQLNEKLFF.

The CDR3 region has the DNA TGTGCCAGCAGAGGAGGGACCGAGGCTTTCTTT. Translating gives CASRGGTEAFF. V and J are TRBV2 and TRBJ1-1, with TRBD1 as a possible D gene (5 bases). This CDR3 comprises 11 residues. The germline CDR1 and CDR2 sequences are SNHLY and FYNNEI. V was clipped by 6 bases and J by 11 bases, with 13 bases between them.

A few counts support this clone. CDR3 loop: CASSFGTSRYEQYF. The CDR3 bases are TGCGCCAGCAGTTTTGGGACTAGCAGATACGAGCAGTACTTC. V and J are TRBV10-2 and TRBJ2-7; 9 bases fit TRBD2. The CDR3 runs 14 residues. The V and J ends lost 5 bases and 4 bases, in that order; junction bases with no gene match: 6. Germline values: CDR1 WSHSY, CDR2 SAAADI.